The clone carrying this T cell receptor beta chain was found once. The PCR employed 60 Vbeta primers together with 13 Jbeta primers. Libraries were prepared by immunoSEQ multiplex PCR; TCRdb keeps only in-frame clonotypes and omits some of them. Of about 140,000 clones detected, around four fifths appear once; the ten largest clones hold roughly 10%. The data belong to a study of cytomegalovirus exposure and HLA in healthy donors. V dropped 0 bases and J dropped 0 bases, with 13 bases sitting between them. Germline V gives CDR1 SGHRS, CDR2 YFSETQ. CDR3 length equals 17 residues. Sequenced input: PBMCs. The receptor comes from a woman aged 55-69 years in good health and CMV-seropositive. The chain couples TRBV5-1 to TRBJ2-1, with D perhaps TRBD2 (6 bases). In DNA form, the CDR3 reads TGCGCCAGCAGCTTGGATCGAACCGGGAGCTCCTACAATGAGCAGTTCTTC. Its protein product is CASSLDRTGSSYNEQFF.